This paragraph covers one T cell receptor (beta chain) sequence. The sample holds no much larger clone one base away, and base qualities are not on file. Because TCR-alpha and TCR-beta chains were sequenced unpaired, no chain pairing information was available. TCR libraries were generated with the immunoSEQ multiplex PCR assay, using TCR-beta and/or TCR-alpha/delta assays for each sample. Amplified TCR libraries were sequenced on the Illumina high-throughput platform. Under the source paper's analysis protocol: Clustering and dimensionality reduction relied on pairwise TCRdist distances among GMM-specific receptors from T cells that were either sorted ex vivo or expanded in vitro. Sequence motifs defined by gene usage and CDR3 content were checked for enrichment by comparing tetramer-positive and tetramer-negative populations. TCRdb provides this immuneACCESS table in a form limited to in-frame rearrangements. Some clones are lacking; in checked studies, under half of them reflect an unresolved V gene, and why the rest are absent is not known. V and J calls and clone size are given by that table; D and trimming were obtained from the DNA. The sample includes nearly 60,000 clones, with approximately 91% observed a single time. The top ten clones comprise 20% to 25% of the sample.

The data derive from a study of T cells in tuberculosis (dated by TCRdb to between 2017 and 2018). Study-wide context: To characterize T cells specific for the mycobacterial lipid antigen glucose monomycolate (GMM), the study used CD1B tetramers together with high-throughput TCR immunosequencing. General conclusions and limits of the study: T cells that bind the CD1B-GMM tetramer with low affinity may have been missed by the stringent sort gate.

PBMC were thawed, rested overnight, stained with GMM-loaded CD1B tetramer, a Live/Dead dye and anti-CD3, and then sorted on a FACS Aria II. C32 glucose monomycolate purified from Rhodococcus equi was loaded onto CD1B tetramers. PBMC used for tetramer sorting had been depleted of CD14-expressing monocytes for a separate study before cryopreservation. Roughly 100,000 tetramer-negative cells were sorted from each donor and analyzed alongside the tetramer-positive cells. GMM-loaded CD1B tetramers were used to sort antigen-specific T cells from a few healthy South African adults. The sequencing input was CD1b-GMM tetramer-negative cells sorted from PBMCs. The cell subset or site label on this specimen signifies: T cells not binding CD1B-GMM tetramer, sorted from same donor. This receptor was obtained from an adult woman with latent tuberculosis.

The DNA sequence is as follows: TGTGCCAGCAGCCCTGGGGACAGCCGGTACGAGCAGTACTTC. Its protein reads: CASSPGDSRYEQYF. The chain joins TRBV28 to TRBJ2-7; TRBD1 lines up with 7 middle nucleotides. At the junction V is shortened by 6 bases and J by 4 bases; bases outside the gene matches: 9. The germline V gene supplies CDR1 MDHEN and CDR2 SYDVKM. Spanning cysteine to phenylalanine, the CDR3 consists of 14 amino acids. Just CDR3 DNA is preserved here, 42 bases in frame from base 1.